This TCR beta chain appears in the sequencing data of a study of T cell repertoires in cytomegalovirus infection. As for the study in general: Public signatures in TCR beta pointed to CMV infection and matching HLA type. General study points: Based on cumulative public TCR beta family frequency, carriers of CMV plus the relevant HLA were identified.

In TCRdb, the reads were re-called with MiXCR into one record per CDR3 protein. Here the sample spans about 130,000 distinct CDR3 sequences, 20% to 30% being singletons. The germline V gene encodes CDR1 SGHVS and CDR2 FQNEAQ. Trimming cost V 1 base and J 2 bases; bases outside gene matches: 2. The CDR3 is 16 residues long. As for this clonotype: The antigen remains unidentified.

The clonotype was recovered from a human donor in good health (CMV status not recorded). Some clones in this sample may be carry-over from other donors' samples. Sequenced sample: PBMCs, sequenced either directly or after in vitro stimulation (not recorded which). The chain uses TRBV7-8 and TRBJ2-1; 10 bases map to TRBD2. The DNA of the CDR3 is TGTGCCAGCAGCTTAGAGGGGACTAGCGCCTACAATGAGCAGTTCTTC. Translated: CASSLEGTSAYNEQFF.